Shown below are 14 T cell receptor beta chains from a single sample sequenced in a study of T-cell memory formation after mild COVID-19. Using its own MiXCR run on the 5' RACE reads, TCRdb lists one record per CDR3 protein. The table has approximately 400,000 distinct CDR3 sequences, about 24% seen once. Sequences were obtained from PBMCs or a T cell subset sorted from them (not recorded which). All receptors derive from an adult woman who had mild COVID-19 (a few samples of this study predate the infection). Cell type and time point are not known.

This clonotype was recorded only once. V is TRBV13 and J is TRBJ2-7; 7 bases fit TRBD1. Germline loops: CDR1 PRHDT, CDR2 FYEKMQ (reference sequence). Trimming cost V 0 bases and J 13 bases; bases outside gene matches: 12. The CDR3 loop spans 14 amino acids. The CDR3 DNA reads as TGTGCCAGCAGCTTAGGCATTGGGACAGAGGCCCCATACTTC. Translated, it gives CASSLGIGTEAPYF.

The chain uses TRBV9 and TRBJ2-7; perhaps TRBD1 as D (5 bases). V was clipped by 0 bases and J by 2 bases, with 12 bases between them. The CDR3 consists of 15 residues. Germline values: CDR1 SGDLS, CDR2 YYNGEE. CDR3 loop: CASSVEQGGPYEQYF. The CDR3, as DNA: TGTGCCAGCAGCGTAGAGCAGGGCGGACCCTACGAGCAGTACTTC.

The chain recombines TRBV10-3 with TRBJ2-7; 9 bases line up with TRBD1. There are 13 residues in the CDR3. Trimming at V came to 3 bases and at J to 4 bases, leaving 1 base not matched to a gene. CDR1 is ENHRY, CDR2 SYGVKD, per germline. This CDR3 is CAISEGTGYEQYF. As DNA, the CDR3 is TGTGCCATCAGTGAAGGGACAGGGTACGAGCAGTACTTC.

The chain employs TRBV9 and TRBJ2-2, with D possibly TRBD2 on 6 matching bases. V was trimmed by 9 bases and J by 1 base, leaving 13 bases between them. The CDR3 contains 14 residues. CDR1 is SGDLS and CDR2 is YYNGEE in the germline V gene. The CDR3 nucleotides read TGTGCCACCCAACCCGGGGGGAACACCGGGGAGCTGTTTTTT. Translating it yields CATQPGGNTGELFF. The full variable domain, in which reference TRBV9 and TRBJ2-2 provide the parts outside the CDR3, is DSGVTQTPKHLITATGQRVTLRCSPRSGDLSVYWYQQSLDQGLQFLIQYYNGEERAKGNILERFSAQQFPDLHSELNLSSLELGDSALYFCATQPGGNTGELFFGEGSRLTVL.

The CDR3 DNA follows: TGTGCCTGGAGGGGAGGGTCAGGATACACAGATACGCAGTATTTT. It encodes CAWRGGSGYTDTQYF. V gene TRBV30 combines with J gene TRBJ2-3; 7 nucleotides agree with TRBD2. J gave up 2 bases and V 3 bases, and 8 bases lay outside the gene matches. CDR1 GTSNPN and CDR2 SVGIG come from the germline V gene (reference sequence). CDR3 length equals 15 residues.

The J gene is TRBJ2-4, the V gene TRBV20-1; no clear D. The CDR3 is made up of 15 amino acids. The V end lost 3 bases, the J end lost 0 bases, and 12 bases lay between the germline ends. Germline V lookup: CDR1 DFQATT, CDR2 SNEGSKA (reference sequence). This chain's CDR3 is CSARVGPVAKNIQYF. CDR3 nucleotides: TGCAGTGCTAGGGTCGGACCCGTAGCCAAAAACATTCAGTACTTC.

The V call is TRBV7-9, the J call TRBJ2-1, with D unresolved. Germline assignment: CDR1 SEHNR and CDR2 FQNEAQ (reference sequence). V was cut by 0 bases and J by 6 bases, with 6 bases left in between. CDR3 length equals 13 residues. CDR3 DNA sequence: TGTGCCAGCAGCTTAGCCAGGACCAATGAGCAGTTCTTC. Protein sequence: CASSLARTNEQFF.

Only a few counts were recorded for this clonotype. The chain combines TRBV27 with TRBJ2-7; D ambiguous. V lost 8 bases and J lost 3, with 11 bases in between. This CDR3 contains 12 residues. Per the germline V gene, CDR1 is MNHEY and CDR2 is SMNVEV (reference sequence). DNA for the CDR3: TGTGCCAGCGGGTTACAGAGCTACGAGCAGTACTTC. Translating it yields CASGLQSYEQYF.

This sequence joins TRBV6-2 or TRBV6-3 and TRBJ1-2; D is ambiguous. Germline-derived CDR1 and CDR2 are MNHEY and SVGEGT. The CDR3 totals 14 residues. The ends were cut back, 5 bases at V and 7 bases at J, with 17 bases in the middle. The DNA of the CDR3 is TGTGCCAGCAGTCGGATCTCCTCGACCTCTGGCTACACCTTC. This encodes CASSRISSTSGYTF.

This clonotype was seen a few times. The chain joins TRBV25-1 to TRBJ2-2; D call uncertain. The V gene's germline CDR1 is MGHDK and CDR2 SYGVNS. This CDR3 comprises 15 residues. Trimming removed 2 bases at V and 1 base at J, with 8 bases between. This CDR3 reads CASSEKGMNTGELFF. For the CDR3, the DNA is TGTGCCAGCAGTGAAAAGGGAATGAACACCGGGGAGCTGTTTTTT.

This clonotype has more than one count but fewer than ten. The rearrangement joins TRBV7-6 to TRBJ2-3, with 8 bases identical to TRBD1. Looked up from germline, CDR1 is SGHVS and CDR2 is FNYEAQ. This CDR3 spans 16 amino acids. The V and J ends lost 5 bases and 1 base, in that order; junction bases with no gene match: 8. CDR3 loop: CASSRVRGQGTDTQYF. CDR3 sequence (DNA): TGTGCCAGCAGCCGCGTCCGGGGACAGGGCACAGATACGCAGTATTTT.

This clonotype was picked up many times. Here the CDR3 DNA reads TGCGCCAGCAGCTTGACCGGGACTATTCCCAATGAGCAGTTCTTC. This codes for CASSLTGTIPNEQFF. The chain is built from TRBV5-1 and TRBJ2-1; 7 bases align to TRBD2. V gave up 1 base and J gave up 6 bases; unmatched junction bases: 7. CDR1 is SGHRS and CDR2 is YFSETQ in the germline V gene. This CDR3 is 15 amino acids long.

This chain links TRBV5-1 with TRBJ2-3; no clear D. Germline-derived CDR1 and CDR2 are SGHRS and YFSETQ. Trimming removed 7 bases from V and 4 bases from J, with 10 bases in between. The CDR3 has 12 amino acids. The CDR3: CASRYSSDTQYF. The CDR3 DNA is TGCGCCAGCCGATACTCTTCAGATACGCAGTATTTT.

A few counts support this clonotype. The V gene is TRBV5-5, the J gene TRBJ1-1; D unclear. V shed 1 base and J shed 6 bases, with 4 bases lying between them. CDR3 length: 11 amino acids. Germline V gene sequence: CDR1 SGHKS, CDR2 YYEKEE (reference sequence). The CDR3 sequence is CASSLYAEAFF. The DNA of the CDR3 is TGTGCCAGCAGCTTGTATGCTGAAGCTTTCTTT.